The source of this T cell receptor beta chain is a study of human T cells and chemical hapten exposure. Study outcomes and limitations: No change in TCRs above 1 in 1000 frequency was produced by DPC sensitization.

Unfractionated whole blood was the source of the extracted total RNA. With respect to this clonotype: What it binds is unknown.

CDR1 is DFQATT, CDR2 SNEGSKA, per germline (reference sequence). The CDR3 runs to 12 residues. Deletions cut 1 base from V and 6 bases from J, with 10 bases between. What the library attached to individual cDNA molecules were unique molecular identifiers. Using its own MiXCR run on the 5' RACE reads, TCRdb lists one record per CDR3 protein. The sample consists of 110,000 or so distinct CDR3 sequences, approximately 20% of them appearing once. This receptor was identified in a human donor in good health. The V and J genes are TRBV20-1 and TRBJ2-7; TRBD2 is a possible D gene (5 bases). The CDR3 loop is CSARGQGGEQYF. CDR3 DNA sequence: TGCAGTGCTAGAGGCCAAGGAGGCGAGCAGTACTTC.